These 26 T cell receptor beta chains share one sample of origin, sequenced in a study of shared clonotypes between healthy human individuals. Measured with immunoSEQ multiplex PCR; TCRdb has only the in-frame clones, and not every one. Here the sample spans roughly 1 million clones, approximately 76% being singletons. Material: memory CD4+ T cells sorted from blood. Subset here: CD45RA-negative fraction. The receptors here all came from a young man in good health.

The chain has TRBV19 and TRBJ2-7, with a tentative D call TRBD2 (5 bases). The CDR3 covers 14 residues. From germline, CDR1 is LNHDA and CDR2 SQIVND (reference sequence). V was clipped by 5 bases and J by 4 bases, with 15 bases between them. The CDR3 region is CASSGLEMGYEQYF. The CDR3 nucleotides read TGTGCCAGTAGTGGACTCGAGATGGGGTACGAGCAGTACTTC. Full variable domain (outside the CDR3, taken from reference TRBV19 and TRBJ2-7): DGGITQSPKYLFRKEGQNVTLSCEQNLNHDAMYWYRQDPGQGLRLIYYSQIVNDFQKGDIAEGYSVSREKKESFPLTVTSAQKNPTAFYLCASSGLEMGYEQYFGPGTRLTVT.

The chain recombines TRBV6-1 with TRBJ2-2; no firm D call. Germline assignment: CDR1 MNHNS and CDR2 SASEGT. This CDR3 spans 14 amino acids. The V end lost 7 bases, the J end lost 0 bases, and 9 bases lay between the germline ends. The CDR3 region is CASTPTPNTGELFF. CDR3 bases: TGTGCCAGCACTCCAACTCCGAACACCGGGGAGCTGTTTTTT.

The CDR3, as DNA: TGCGCCAGCAGCCAAGGCGGGGAAACGTACAATGAGCAGTTCTTC. It translates to CASSQGGETYNEQFF. The rearrangement uses TRBV4-3 and TRBJ2-1; TRBD2 is a possible D gene (6 bases). The CDR3 is made up of 15 amino acids. Trimming shortened V by 1 base and J by 4 bases, and 11 bases separated the two germline ends. Germline CDR1 is LGHNA and CDR2 is YSLEER.

The J gene is TRBJ1-2, the V gene TRBV6-5, with 10 positions matching TRBD1. Germline-derived CDR1 and CDR2 are MNHEY and SVGAGI. The CDR3 covers 13 residues. The trim removed 7 bases at V and 6 bases at J, leaving 5 bases unmatched. The CDR3 sequence is CASTRGTGDGYTF. The CDR3 region has the DNA TGTGCCAGCACCCGCGGGACAGGGGATGGCTACACCTTC.

The chain has TRBV5-8 and TRBJ1-2; D unresolved. Germline V lookup: CDR1 SGHTS, CDR2 YDEGEE. Trimming cost V 0 bases and J 4 bases, with 10 bases left between them. The CDR3 extends over 14 amino acids. CDR3 sequence: CASSLEAGTYGYTF. DNA for the CDR3: TGTGCCAGCAGCTTGGAGGCGGGCACCTATGGCTACACCTTC.

This clone is a singleton in its sample. The V call is TRBV7-2, the J call TRBJ1-6; D may be TRBD1 (5 bases). V was clipped by 1 base and J by 10 bases, with 11 bases between them. CDR3 size: 14 residues. Looked up from germline, CDR1 is SGHTA and CDR2 is FQGNSA. CDR3 region: CASSLGLQGSPLHF. Here the CDR3 DNA reads TGTGCCAGCAGCTTAGGTTTGCAGGGATCACCCCTCCACTTT. The whole variable domain, filled in from reference TRBV7-2 and TRBJ1-6, reads GAGVSQSPSNKVTEKGKDVELRCDPISGHTALYWYRQSLGQGLEFLIYFQGNSAPDKSGLPSDRFSAERTGGSVSTLTIQRTQQEDSAVYLCASSLGLQGSPLHFGNGTRLTVT.

The CDR3 coding sequence is TGCGCCAGCAGCTTGCCCAGGGGGACTAGCACAGATACGCAGTATTTT. Protein sequence: CASSLPRGTSTDTQYF. This sequence joins TRBV5-1 and TRBJ2-3; tentatively, D is TRBD1 (7 bases). Germline V CDR1 and CDR2: SGHRS, YFSETQ. With 1 base removed from V and 0 bases from J, the gap between germline ends came to 12 bases. The CDR3 has 16 amino acids. Drawing the rest from reference TRBV5-1 and TRBJ2-3, the complete variable domain is KAGVTQTPRYLIKTRGQQVTLSCSPISGHRSVSWYQQTPGQGLQFLFEYFSETQRNKGNFPGRFSGRQFSNSRSEMNVSTLELGDSALYLCASSLPRGTSTDTQYFGPGTRLTVL.

The rearrangement uses TRBV6-4 and TRBJ1-2, with 9 bases that match TRBD1. The CDR3 length is 12 residues. CDR1 is MRHNA, CDR2 SNTAGT, per germline. V was pared by 10 bases and J by 5 bases, with 5 bases of the junction left unmatched. The CDR3 region has the DNA TGTGCCACAGGGGACAGGGAGTATGGCTACACCTTC. The encoded protein is CATGDREYGYTF.

This clone has only one observation. Other DNA sequences in the same sample also yield this CDR3. The chain's CDR3 is CSVGQGAGGYTF. CDR3 sequence (DNA): TGCAGCGTTGGACAGGGGGCAGGGGGCTACACCTTC. This sequence joins TRBV29-1 and TRBJ1-2; 10 bases align to TRBD1. Germline CDR1 and CDR2: SQVTM and ANQGSEA. This CDR3 region has 12 residues. The V and J ends lost 4 bases and 8 bases, in that order; junction bases with no gene match: 4.

The chain joins TRBV10-2 to TRBJ2-1, with TRBD1 matching 12 bases. The CDR3 contains 17 residues. V lost 7 bases to trimming and J lost 10 bases; unmatched junction nucleotides: 17. Looked up from germline, CDR1 is WSHSY and CDR2 is SAAADI. The CDR3 sequence is CASKGILGTGGEWEQFF. CDR3 in DNA: TGCGCCAGCAAAGGCATATTGGGGACAGGGGGCGAATGGGAGCAGTTCTTC.

In this sample, this clone turned up a few times. CDR3 region: CASSYSYTEKLFF. DNA for the CDR3: TGTGCCAGCAGTTACTCATACACTGAAAAACTGTTTTTT. The V call is TRBV6-5, the J call TRBJ1-4, with unresolved D. With 0 bases removed from V and 7 bases from J, the gap between germline ends came to 6 bases. CDR3 length equals 13 residues. Germline CDR1 is MNHEY and CDR2 is SVGAGI.

The J gene is TRBJ2-3, the V gene TRBV5-5; 14 bases fit TRBD2. Trimming cost V 4 bases and J 2 bases; bases outside gene matches: 3. The CDR3 length is 16 residues. The V gene's germline CDR1 is SGHKS and CDR2 YYEKEE (reference sequence). The CDR3 nucleotides read TGTGCCAGCAGCCGACTAGCGGGAGGGCCCACAGATACGCAGTATTTT. It is translated as CASSRLAGGPTDTQYF.

The rearrangement joins TRBV18 to TRBJ2-1; D unresolved. Germline loops: CDR1 KGHSH, CDR2 LQKENI. The CDR3 has 12 residues. Trimming took off 3 bases at V and 9 bases at J, with 9 bases between the two ends. CDR3 coding DNA: TGTGCCAGCTCACCCGAAATGACTGAGCAGTTCTTC. Translation gives CASSPEMTEQFF.

The chain combines TRBV15 with TRBJ1-2, with TRBD1 matching over 7 bases. The CDR3 runs to 15 residues. The germline CDR1 and CDR2 sequences are LNHNV and YYDKDF (reference sequence). J lost 4 bases, V lost 3 bases, and 8 bases had no gene match. The chain's CDR3 is CATSRDEGGVYGYTF. CDR3 nucleotides: TGTGCCACCAGCAGGGACGAAGGGGGCGTCTATGGCTACACCTTC.

In this sample, this clone turned up once. The chain recombines TRBV30 with TRBJ1-2, with no clear D. V was cut by 1 base and J by 0 bases, with 12 bases left in between. CDR1 is GTSNPN and CDR2 is SVGIG in the germline V gene (reference sequence). The CDR3 is 15 residues long. The CDR3 DNA sequence: TGTGCCTGGAGTGACAGAACTCCTTCTAACTATGGCTACACCTTC. Translation: CAWSDRTPSNYGYTF. Drawing the rest from reference TRBV30 and TRBJ1-2, the complete variable domain is SQTIHQWPATLVQPVGSPLSLECTVEGTSNPNLYWYRQAAGRGLQLLFYSVGIGQISSEVPQNLSASRPQDRQFILSSKKLLLSDSGFYLCAWSDRTPSNYGYTFGSGTRLTVV.

This clone was counted a few times. V is TRBV9 and J is TRBJ1-1; D gene unclear. V lost 0 bases and J lost 4, with 13 bases in between. The CDR3 has 15 residues. Germline CDR1 reads SGDLS; CDR2 reads YYNGEE. CDR3 protein: CASSVEKLGSTEAFF. CDR3 in DNA: TGTGCCAGCAGCGTAGAAAAATTGGGATCCACTGAAGCTTTCTTT.

The genes are TRBV6-5 and TRBJ1-5; no firm D call. V lost 0 bases and J 1 base, leaving 7 bases between the germline ends. Germline CDR1 is MNHEY and CDR2 is SVGAGI. This CDR3 comprises 15 residues. CDR3 DNA: TGTGCCAGCAGTTACTCGATCGCGAGCAATCAGCCCCAGCATTTT. It translates to CASSYSIASNQPQHF.

This clone was counted a few times. J is TRBJ2-3 and V is TRBV10-1, with D possibly being TRBD2 (5 bases). The V end was cut by 4 bases, the J end by 2 bases, with 10 bases between. Germline assignment: CDR1 WNHNN and CDR2 SYGVQD (reference sequence). This CDR3 has 14 residues. As DNA, the CDR3 is TGCGCCAGCAGTGGAGAGGGAAACACAGATACGCAGTATTTT. It translates to CASSGEGNTDTQYF.

The rearrangement uses TRBV5-8 and TRBJ2-1; 7 nucleotides line up with TRBD1. Germline CDR1 and CDR2: SGHTS and YDEGEE. The CDR3 spans 15 residues. Trimming at V came to 0 bases and at J to 4 bases, leaving 4 bases not matched to a gene. The CDR3 DNA reads as TGTGCCAGCAGCTTGGGATCAGGGGGTTACAATGAGCAGTTCTTC. Its protein is CASSLGSGGYNEQFF.

The chain uses TRBV6-6 and TRBJ2-6; D unresolved. The V gene lost 4 bases and the J gene lost 13 bases, with 11 bases spanning the gap. Germline lookup yields CDR1 MNHNY and CDR2 SVGAGI (reference sequence). This CDR3 region has 12 residues. In DNA, the CDR3 is TGTGCCAGCAGTTCACAAGCAACGGTCCTGACTTTC. It codes for CASSSQATVLTF.

The rearrangement links TRBV18 to TRBJ2-5; no reliable D call. The CDR3 contains 12 residues. Per the germline V gene, CDR1 is KGHSH and CDR2 is LQKENI. V was pared by 5 bases and J by 0 bases, with 4 bases between. DNA of the CDR3: TGTGCCAGCTCAGGGTACCAAGAGACCCAGTACTTC. Protein product: CASSGYQETQYF. The full variable domain, completed using reference TRBV18 and TRBJ2-5, is NAGVMQNPRHLVRRRGQEARLRCSPMKGHSHVYWYRQLPEEGLKFMVYLQKENIIDESGMPKERFSAEFPKEGPSILRIQQVVRGDSAAYFCASSGYQETQYFGPGTRLLVL.

The chain recombines TRBV30 with TRBJ1-2, with 7 positions matching TRBD1. V lost 3 bases, J lost 5 bases, and 9 bases stayed unmatched. The length of the CDR3 is 14 residues. Per the germline V gene, CDR1 is GTSNPN and CDR2 is SVGIG (reference sequence). The CDR3 sequence is CAWSGNRGLYGYTF. DNA for the CDR3: TGTGCCTGGAGCGGTAACAGGGGACTATATGGCTACACCTTC.

The CDR3 coding sequence is TGCGCCAGCAGCCATGGACAGGGCGACTACGAGCAGTACTTC. It is translated as CASSHGQGDYEQYF. The chain carries TRBV5-1 and TRBJ2-7; 8 nucleotides line up with TRBD1. This CDR3 spans 14 amino acids. Germline assignment: CDR1 SGHRS and CDR2 YFSETQ. Losses at the gene ends were 4 bases for V and 3 bases for J; bases not matched to a gene: 6.

The gene calls are TRBV14 and TRBJ1-2; TRBD1 aligns across 7 bases. CDR1 and CDR2 from the germline V gene are SGHDN and FVKESK. This CDR3 is built from 16 residues. The V gene end was trimmed by 4 bases and the J gene end by 4 bases; junction bases not matched to a gene: 12. CDR3 loop: CASSPETGWSLYGYTF. In DNA, the CDR3 is TGTGCCAGCAGCCCTGAGACAGGGTGGTCCCTCTATGGCTACACCTTC.

This clone came up many times. V and J are TRBV30 and TRBJ1-1; unclear D gene. Germline V gives CDR1 GTSNPN, CDR2 SVGIG (reference sequence). Trimming removed 2 bases at V and 1 base at J, with 11 bases between. The CDR3 is 14 residues long. The CDR3 coding sequence is TGTGCCTGGAGTAAGGCCACCCCGAACACTGAAGCTTTCTTT. Protein product: CAWSKATPNTEAFF. Complete variable domain (other parts from reference TRBV30 and TRBJ1-1): SQTIHQWPATLVQPVGSPLSLECTVEGTSNPNLYWYRQAAGRGLQLLFYSVGIGQISSEVPQNLSASRPQDRQFILSSKKLLLSDSGFYLCAWSKATPNTEAFFGQGTRLTVV.

This clone was recorded once. The chain joins TRBV10-3 to TRBJ1-2; D remains unclear. The germline V gene has CDR1 ENHRY and CDR2 SYGVKD. V was pared by 3 bases and J by 4 bases, with 15 bases between. This CDR3 is built from 15 residues. The CDR3 sequence: CAISEFTVLPYGYTF. The CDR3 DNA is TGTGCCATCAGTGAATTCACGGTACTCCCCTATGGCTACACCTTC.